Each of the 25 T cell receptor beta chains below was sequenced from the same sample in a study of blood T cell repertoires in COVID-19 (dated by TCRdb to 2020 to 2021). Receptors were amplified or captured by the immunoSEQ multiplex PCR assay. The table comes from immuneACCESS by way of TCRdb, which keeps in-frame sequences with V and J called. Part of the clones is missing from these tables; in studies checked, under half for an unresolved V gene and the rest for unknown reasons. The sample table lists about 150,000 clones, roughly 82% of them with a count of one. The ten biggest clones cover roughly 9.8% of the sample. Material for sequencing was peripheral blood. The origin of the receptors is a woman in her 50s with acute or convalescent COVID-19.

The chain carries TRBV11-3 and TRBJ2-7, with 7 bases fitting TRBD2. The ends lost 0 bases at V and 12 bases at J; junction bases unmatched: 20. Germline CDR1 reads SGHNT; CDR2 reads YENEEA. There are 17 residues in the CDR3. CDR3 bases: TGTGCCAGCAGCTTAGATTGCACTAGCGAGAATTCTTTCCTCAGGTACTTC. It translates to CASSLDCTSENSFLRYF.

This clone was detected many times. The genes are TRBV7-2 and TRBJ2-5; D is unresolved. Trimming removed 5 bases from V and 4 bases from J, with 11 bases in between. The CDR3 totals 13 residues. Germline V gives CDR1 SGHTA, CDR2 FQGNSA. The CDR3 DNA reads as TGTGCCAGCAGCCTATCCCTAGGAGAGACCCAGTACTTC. Translation gives CASSLSLGETQYF.

This chain connects TRBV3-1 (or the pseudogene TRBV3-2) to TRBJ1-2; maybe TRBD1 (6 bases). The CDR3 has 15 residues. The germline V and J ends were trimmed by 7 bases and 3 bases, with 18 bases remaining between them. Germline loops: CDR1 LGHDT, CDR2 YNNKEL (reference sequence). The CDR3 loop is CASTPRGGAYYGYTF. The DNA of the CDR3 is TGTGCCAGCACCCCCCGGGGGGGCGCGTACTATGGCTACACCTTC.

The V call is TRBV7-9, the J call TRBJ1-1; 8 nucleotides align to TRBD1. CDR1 is SEHNR and CDR2 is FQNEAQ in the germline V gene (reference sequence). There are 12 residues in the CDR3. V trimming: 4 bases; J trimming: 10 bases; junction bases outside the gene matches: 5. DNA of the CDR3: TGTGCCAGCAGCTGGGACAGGCTGGGAGCTTTCTTT. This translates into CASSWDRLGAFF. The full variable domain, in which reference TRBV7-9 and TRBJ1-1 provide the parts outside the CDR3, is DTGVSQNPRHKITKRGQNVTFRCDPISEHNRLYWYRQTLGQGPEFLTYFQNEAQLEKSRLLSDRFSAERPKGSFSTLEIQRTEQGDSAMYLCASSWDRLGAFFGQGTRLTVV.

To note about this clone: The junction departs from germline at one end; a sequencing error may be responsible. The J gene is TRBJ2-7, the V gene TRBV3-1 (or the pseudogene TRBV3-2), with 8 bases fitting TRBD1. The CDR3 is 14 amino acids. CDR1 LGHDT and CDR2 YNNKEL come from the germline V gene (reference sequence). The CDR3 loop reads CASRQGDRKYEQYF. Here the CDR3 DNA reads TGTGCCAGCAGACAAGGGGACAGGAAATACGAGCAGTACTTC.

The chain links TRBV6-5 to TRBJ2-7, with TRBD2 identical over 7 bases. The trim removed 5 bases at V and 6 bases at J, leaving 10 bases unmatched. The CDR3 covers 14 residues. CDR1 and CDR2 from the germline V gene are MNHEY and SVGAGI. CDR3 DNA: TGTGCCAGCAGTCTTCTCGGGGGGAGCTCCGAGCAGTACTTC. It yields the protein CASSLLGGSSEQYF.

This chain joins TRBV7-2 and TRBJ1-2; D not resolved. The V and J ends lost 2 bases and 5 bases respectively, with 9 bases between them. CDR1 SGHTA and CDR2 FQGNSA come from the germline V gene. This CDR3 comprises 13 residues. CDR3 nucleotides: TGTGCCAGCAGCTTATATGGGCCATATGGCTACACCTTC. Translated: CASSLYGPYGYTF.

The chain is built from TRBV7-2 and TRBJ2-4; maybe TRBD2 (6 bases). This CDR3 is built from 17 residues. V lost 4 bases, J lost 2 bases, and 18 bases lay in between. CDR1 is SGHTA, CDR2 FQGNSA, per germline. The CDR3 protein is CASSSQAGSGSKNIQYF. CDR3 nucleotide sequence: TGTGCCAGCAGCTCCCAGGCGGGTAGCGGCTCCAAAAACATTCAGTACTTC.

The chain combines TRBV27 with TRBJ2-6, with 9 bases lining up with TRBD1. V dropped 5 bases and J dropped 4; count of bases not matched to a gene: 9. The CDR3 contains 17 residues. Germline assignment: CDR1 MNHEY and CDR2 SMNVEV (reference sequence). This CDR3 reads CASSPRDRVGGANVLTF. For the CDR3, the DNA is TGTGCCAGCAGTCCCAGGGACAGGGTAGGCGGGGCCAACGTCCTGACTTTC.

This clone was seen only once. The chain recombines TRBV11-2 with TRBJ1-5, with 7 bases fitting TRBD1. J gave up 2 bases and V 5 bases, and 6 bases lay outside the gene matches. The CDR3 covers 15 residues. The germline CDR1 and CDR2 sequences are SGHAT and FQNNGV. The CDR3 here is CASSPTGAGNQPQHF. CDR3 nucleotides: TGTGCCAGCAGCCCCACAGGGGCCGGCAATCAGCCCCAGCATTTT.

J is TRBJ2-5 and V is TRBV6-2 or TRBV6-3, with 7 bases aligning to TRBD1. The germline gives CDR1 MNHEY, CDR2 SVGEGT. V was pared by 5 bases and J by 2 bases, with 2 bases of the junction left unmatched. The CDR3 runs to 13 residues. In DNA, the CDR3 is TGTGCCAGCAGTCAGGACAGGCAAGAGACCCAGTACTTC. It codes for CASSQDRQETQYF.

This rearrangement joins TRBV2 to TRBJ1-1; a weak D match, TRBD1 (6 bases). The length of the CDR3 is 13 residues. Germline assignment: CDR1 SNHLY and CDR2 FYNNEI. V lost 5 bases to trimming and J lost 1 base, with 8 bases between them. CDR3 protein: CASSLQGNTEAFF. CDR3 in DNA: TGTGCCAGCAGTCTACAGGGGAACACTGAAGCTTTCTTT.

This clone was counted a single time. The chain employs TRBV10-3 and TRBJ1-2, with D possibly being TRBD1 (6 bases). This CDR3 is 16 amino acids long. From germline, CDR1 is ENHRY and CDR2 SYGVKD. V gave up 3 bases and J gave up 2 bases, with 16 bases separating them. CDR3 DNA: TGTGCCATCAGTGAAAGGGGGGAGGGGGAAAACTATGGCTACACCTTC. Amino acids: CAISERGEGENYGYTF.

V gene TRBV5-4 combines with J gene TRBJ2-7, with TRBD2 as a possible D gene (5 bases). The CDR3 is 13 residues long. Germline V CDR1 and CDR2: SGHNT, YYREEE (reference sequence). Trimming shortened V by 4 bases and J by 3 bases, and 11 bases separated the two germline ends. The CDR3 nucleotides read TGTGCCAGCAGCCTCGGGGAAAGCTACGAGCAGTACTTC. It translates to CASSLGESYEQYF. Together with reference TRBV5-4 and TRBJ2-7, the CDR3 gives the full variable domain: ETGVTQSPTHLIKTRGQQVTLRCSSQSGHNTVSWYQQALGQGPQFIFQYYREEENGRGNFPPRFSGLQFPNYSSELNVNALELDDSALYLCASSLGESYEQYFGPGTRLTVT.

This rearrangement joins TRBV4-3 to TRBJ2-7, with TRBD2 identical over 10 bases. Looked up from germline, CDR1 is LGHNA and CDR2 is YSLEER. V dropped 0 bases and J dropped 7; count of bases not matched to a gene: 9. There are 16 residues in the CDR3. CDR3 coding DNA: TGCGCCAGCAGCCAAGACCTAGCGGGAGACGGGGGTGAGCAGTACTTC. It yields the protein CASSQDLAGDGGEQYF.

The chain has TRBV5-6 and TRBJ2-7; 8 bases agree with TRBD1. From germline, CDR1 is SGHDT and CDR2 YYEEEE. V lost 0 bases, J lost 3 bases, and 11 bases stayed unmatched. This CDR3 has 17 amino acids. CDR3 sequence reads: CASSLDRGQAGVYEQYF. CDR3 nucleotides: TGTGCCAGCAGCTTGGACCGGGGACAGGCGGGTGTCTACGAGCAGTACTTC.

The chain is built from TRBV2 and TRBJ1-3; D possibly corresponds to TRBD1 (5 bases). The CDR3 has 15 residues. V lost 5 bases and J 4 bases, leaving 15 bases between the germline ends. CDR1 is SNHLY and CDR2 is FYNNEI in the germline V gene. The CDR3 sequence: CASSTEQGYGNTIYF. The CDR3, as DNA: TGTGCCAGCAGTACCGAGCAGGGTTACGGAAACACCATATATTTT.

This clone appeared once. This sequence joins TRBV12-5 and TRBJ2-7; D unresolved. The CDR3 totals 13 residues. Germline-derived CDR1 and CDR2 are LGHNT and FRNRAP. V gave up 7 bases and J gave up 3 bases, with 13 bases separating them. This CDR3 is CASAFVGVYEQYF. CDR3 in DNA: TGTGCTAGTGCCTTTGTAGGAGTCTACGAGCAGTACTTC.

The V and J genes are TRBV28 and TRBJ1-4; perhaps TRBD1 as D (6 bases). The germline gives CDR1 MDHEN, CDR2 SYDVKM. There are 15 residues in the CDR3. The V end lost 2 bases, the J end lost 5 bases, and 12 bases lay between the germline ends. The CDR3 spells CASSLEDSKNEKLFF. Written as DNA, the CDR3 is TGTGCCAGCAGTTTAGAGGACAGTAAAAATGAAAAACTGTTTTTT.

This chain uses TRBV3-1 (or the pseudogene TRBV3-2) with TRBJ2-7, with 11 positions matching TRBD2. CDR3 length: 15 amino acids. After removal of 4 bases from V and 9 bases from J, the junction contained 11 bases not matched to a gene. Germline V lookup: CDR1 LGHDT, CDR2 YNNKEL (reference sequence). The CDR3 DNA reads TGTGCCAGCAGCCCCTTAGCGGGGGGGGTTCCTACGCAGTACTTC. Translation: CASSPLAGGVPTQYF.

This clone was counted between two and nine times. The chain has TRBV3-1 (or the pseudogene TRBV3-2) and TRBJ2-7; D gene ambiguous. Germline assignment: CDR1 LGHDT and CDR2 YNNKEL (reference sequence). The CDR3 extends over 12 amino acids. V lost 1 base and J 6 bases, leaving 7 bases between the germline ends. CDR3 nucleotides: TGTGCCAGCAGCCAAGCTAGGAGCGAGCAGTACTTC. Its translation: CASSQARSEQYF.

J is TRBJ2-1 and V is TRBV6-6, with 8 bases aligning to TRBD1. Trimming cost V 5 bases and J 5 bases; bases outside gene matches: 8. The germline V gene has CDR1 MNHNY and CDR2 SVGAGI (reference sequence). This CDR3 contains 15 residues. The CDR3 nucleotides read TGTGCCAGCAGTAGGACAGGGAACGGGGACAATGAGCAGTTCTTC. It encodes CASSRTGNGDNEQFF.

The rearrangement joins TRBV19 to TRBJ1-5; possibly TRBD1 for D (5 bases). The CDR3 is 13 amino acids. Looked up from germline, CDR1 is LNHDA and CDR2 is SQIVND (reference sequence). Deletions cut 7 bases from V and 3 bases from J, with 10 bases between. The CDR3 bases are TGTGCCAGTACGCAGGGCCACAATCAGCCCCAGCATTTT. It encodes CASTQGHNQPQHF.

The V and J genes are TRBV18 and TRBJ2-1; 8 nucleotides agree with TRBD1. Germline CDR1 KGHSH, CDR2 LQKENI. V lost 3 bases and J lost 7; bases outside the gene matches: 23. The CDR3 length is 20 residues. CDR3 nucleotide sequence: TGTGCCAGCTCACCCGGACAGGGATTGAACTCGCCCCCCCCGCGGAATGAGCAGTTCTTC. Protein product: CASSPGQGLNSPPPRNEQFF.

CDR3 sequence reads: CASSFYQPQHF. The CDR3 DNA sequence: TGTGCCAGCAGTTTCTATCAGCCCCAGCATTTT. The chain carries TRBV12-3 or TRBV12-4 and TRBJ1-5; D unclear. This CDR3 has 11 amino acids. V was cut by 3 bases and J by 5 bases, with 2 bases left in between.